This T cell receptor beta chain was captured by sequencing in a study of CD8+CD57+ T cells in acquired aplastic anemia. Turning to the study itself: When averaged, DNA from sorted CD4+ and CD8+ cells came to approximately 3.2 ug.

Study results and caveats: About 27 shared CD8+ CDR3s appeared highly expressed within patients' immunodominant clones.

Whoever was chosen for sequencing had shown CD8+CD57+ cell expansion by flow cytometry. The enrolled patients all had severe acquired aplastic anemia. The blood sampling took place in patients who had so far received no therapy. The CDR3 runs to 13 residues. From germline, CDR1 is DFQATT and CDR2 SNEGSKA (reference sequence). V was pared by 6 bases and J by 6 bases, with 16 bases between. Of note for this clonotype: Its antigen is not identified.

Genomic DNA templated the TCR beta VDJ and CDR3 profiling. MiXCR, applied by TCRdb to the reads, yields one record per CDR3 protein. The sample lists about 98,000 distinct CDR3 sequences; roughly two thirds were seen once. The sequenced material came from sorted CD4+, CD8+, or CD8+CD57+ T cells (not recorded which) from PBMCs. This receptor was obtained from a human donor with aplastic anemia. The rearrangement links TRBV20-1 to TRBJ2-3; a possible D gene is TRBD1 (6 bases). CDR3 amino acids: CSAAIQGSDTQYF. The CDR3 DNA is TGCAGTGCAGCTATACAGGGATCTGATACGCAGTATTTT.